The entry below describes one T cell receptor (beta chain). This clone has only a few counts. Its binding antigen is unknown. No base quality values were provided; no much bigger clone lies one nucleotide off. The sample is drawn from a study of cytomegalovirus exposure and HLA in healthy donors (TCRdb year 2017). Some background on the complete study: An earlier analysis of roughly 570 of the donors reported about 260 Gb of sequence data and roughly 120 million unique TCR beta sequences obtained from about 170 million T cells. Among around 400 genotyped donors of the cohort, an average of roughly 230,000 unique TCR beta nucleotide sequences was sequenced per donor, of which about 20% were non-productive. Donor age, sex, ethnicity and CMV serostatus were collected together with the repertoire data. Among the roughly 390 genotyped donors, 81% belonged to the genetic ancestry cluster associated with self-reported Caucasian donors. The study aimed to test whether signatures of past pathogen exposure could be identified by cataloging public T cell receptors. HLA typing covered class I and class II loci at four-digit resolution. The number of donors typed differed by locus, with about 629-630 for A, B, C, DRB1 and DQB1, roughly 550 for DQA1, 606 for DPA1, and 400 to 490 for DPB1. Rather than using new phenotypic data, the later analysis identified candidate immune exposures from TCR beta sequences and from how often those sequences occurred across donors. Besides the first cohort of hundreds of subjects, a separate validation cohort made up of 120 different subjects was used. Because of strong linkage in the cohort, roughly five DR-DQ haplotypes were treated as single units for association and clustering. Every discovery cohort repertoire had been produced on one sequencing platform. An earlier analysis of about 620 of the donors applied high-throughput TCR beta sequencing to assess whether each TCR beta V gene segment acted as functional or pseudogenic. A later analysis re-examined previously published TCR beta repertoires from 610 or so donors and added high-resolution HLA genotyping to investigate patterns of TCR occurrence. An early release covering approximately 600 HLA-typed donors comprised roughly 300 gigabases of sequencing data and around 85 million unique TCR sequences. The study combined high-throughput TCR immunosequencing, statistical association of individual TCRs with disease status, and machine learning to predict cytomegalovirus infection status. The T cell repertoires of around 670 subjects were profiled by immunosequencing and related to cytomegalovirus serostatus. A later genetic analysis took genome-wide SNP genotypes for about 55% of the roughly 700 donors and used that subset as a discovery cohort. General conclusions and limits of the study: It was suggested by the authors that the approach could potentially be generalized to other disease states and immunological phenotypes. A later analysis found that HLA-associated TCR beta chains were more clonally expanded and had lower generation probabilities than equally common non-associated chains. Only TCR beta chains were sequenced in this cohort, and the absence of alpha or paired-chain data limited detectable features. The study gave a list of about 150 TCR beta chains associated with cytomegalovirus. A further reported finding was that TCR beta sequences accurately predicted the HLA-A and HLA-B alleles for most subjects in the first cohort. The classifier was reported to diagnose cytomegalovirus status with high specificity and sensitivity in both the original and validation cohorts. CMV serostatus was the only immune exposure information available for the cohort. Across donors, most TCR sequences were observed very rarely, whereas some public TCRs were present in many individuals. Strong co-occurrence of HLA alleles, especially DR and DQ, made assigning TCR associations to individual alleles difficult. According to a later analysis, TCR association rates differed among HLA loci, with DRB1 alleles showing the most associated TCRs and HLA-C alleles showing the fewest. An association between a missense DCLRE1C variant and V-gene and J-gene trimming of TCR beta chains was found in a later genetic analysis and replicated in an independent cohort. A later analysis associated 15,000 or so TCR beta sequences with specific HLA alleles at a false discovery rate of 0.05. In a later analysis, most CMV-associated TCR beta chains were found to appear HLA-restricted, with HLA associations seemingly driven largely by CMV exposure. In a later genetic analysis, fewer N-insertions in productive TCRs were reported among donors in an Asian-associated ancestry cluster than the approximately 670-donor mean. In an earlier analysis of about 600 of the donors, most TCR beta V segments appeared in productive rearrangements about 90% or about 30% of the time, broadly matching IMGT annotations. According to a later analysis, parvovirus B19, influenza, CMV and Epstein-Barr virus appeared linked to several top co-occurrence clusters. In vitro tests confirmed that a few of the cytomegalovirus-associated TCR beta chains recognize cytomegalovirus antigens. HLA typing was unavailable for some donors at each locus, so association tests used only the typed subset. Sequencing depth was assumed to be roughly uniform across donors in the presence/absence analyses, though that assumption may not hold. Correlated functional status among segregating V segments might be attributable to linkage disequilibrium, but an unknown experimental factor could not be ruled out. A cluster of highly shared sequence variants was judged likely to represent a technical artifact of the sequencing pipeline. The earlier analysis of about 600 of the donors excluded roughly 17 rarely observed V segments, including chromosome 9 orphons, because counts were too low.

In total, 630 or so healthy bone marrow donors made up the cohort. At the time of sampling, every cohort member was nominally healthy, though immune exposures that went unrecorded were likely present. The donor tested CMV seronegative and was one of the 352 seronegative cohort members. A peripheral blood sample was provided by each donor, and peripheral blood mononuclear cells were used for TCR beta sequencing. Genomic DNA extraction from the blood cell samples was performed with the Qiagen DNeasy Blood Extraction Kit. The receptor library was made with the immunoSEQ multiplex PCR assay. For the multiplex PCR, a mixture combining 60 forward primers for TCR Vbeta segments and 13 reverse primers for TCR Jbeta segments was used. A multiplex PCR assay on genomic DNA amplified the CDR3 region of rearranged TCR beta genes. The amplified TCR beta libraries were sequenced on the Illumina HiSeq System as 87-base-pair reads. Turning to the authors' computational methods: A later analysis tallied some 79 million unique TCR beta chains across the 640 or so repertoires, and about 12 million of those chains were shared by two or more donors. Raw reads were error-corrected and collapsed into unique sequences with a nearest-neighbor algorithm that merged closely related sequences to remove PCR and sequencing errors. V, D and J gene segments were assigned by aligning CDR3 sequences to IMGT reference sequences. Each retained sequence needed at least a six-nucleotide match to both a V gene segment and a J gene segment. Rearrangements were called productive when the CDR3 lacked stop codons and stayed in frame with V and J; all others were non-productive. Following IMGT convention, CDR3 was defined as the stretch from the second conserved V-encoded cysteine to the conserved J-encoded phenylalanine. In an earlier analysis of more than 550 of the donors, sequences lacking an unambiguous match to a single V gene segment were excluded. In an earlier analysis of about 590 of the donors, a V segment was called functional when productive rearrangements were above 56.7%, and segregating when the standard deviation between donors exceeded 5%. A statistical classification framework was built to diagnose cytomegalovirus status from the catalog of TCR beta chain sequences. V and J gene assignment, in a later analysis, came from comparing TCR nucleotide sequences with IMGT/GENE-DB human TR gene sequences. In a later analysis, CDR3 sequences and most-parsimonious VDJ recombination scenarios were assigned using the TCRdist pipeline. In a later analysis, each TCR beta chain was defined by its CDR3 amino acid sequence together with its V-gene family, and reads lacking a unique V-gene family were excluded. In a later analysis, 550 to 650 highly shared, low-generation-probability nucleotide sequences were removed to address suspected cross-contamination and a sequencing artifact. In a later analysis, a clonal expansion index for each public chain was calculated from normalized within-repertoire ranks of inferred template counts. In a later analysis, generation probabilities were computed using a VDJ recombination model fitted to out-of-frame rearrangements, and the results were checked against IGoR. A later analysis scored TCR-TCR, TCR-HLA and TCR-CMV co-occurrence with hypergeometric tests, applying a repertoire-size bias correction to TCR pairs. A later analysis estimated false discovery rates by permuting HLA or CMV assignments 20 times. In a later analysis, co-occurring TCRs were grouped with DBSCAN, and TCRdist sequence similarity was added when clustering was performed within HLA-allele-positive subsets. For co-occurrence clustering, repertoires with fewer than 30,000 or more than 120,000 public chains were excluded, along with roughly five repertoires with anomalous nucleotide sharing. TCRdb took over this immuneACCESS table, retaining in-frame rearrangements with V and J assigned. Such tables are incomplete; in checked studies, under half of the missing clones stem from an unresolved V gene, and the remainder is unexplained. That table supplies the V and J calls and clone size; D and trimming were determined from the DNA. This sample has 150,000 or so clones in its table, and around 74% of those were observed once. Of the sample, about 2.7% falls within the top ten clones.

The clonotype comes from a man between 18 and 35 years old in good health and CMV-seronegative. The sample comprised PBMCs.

The nucleotide sequence is TGTGCCAGCAGTTTTGCAGCGGGAGCCGGGGGCACTGAAGCTTTCTTT. This codes for CASSFAAGAGGTEAFF. This chain joins TRBV27 to TRBJ1-1; TRBD1 is possibly the D segment (5 matching bases). Inclusive of the bounding cysteine and phenylalanine, the CDR3 is 16 residues long. CDR3 DNA only is kept here, 48 bases in frame from base 1. The V and J ends are trimmed by 3 bases and 4 bases, leaving 18 bases between them. CDR1 and CDR2 are read off the germline V gene (reference sequence) as MNHEY and SMNVEV.